Detailed here is one TCR beta chain. What it recognizes is unknown. Via MiXCR, TCRdb re-called the 5' RACE reads, giving one row per CDR3 protein. Here the sample spans about 430,000 distinct CDR3 sequences, 18% being singletons. The CDR3 covers 14 residues. Germline V gene sequence: CDR1 LNHDA, CDR2 SQIVND (reference sequence). V was cut by 6 bases and J by 0 bases, with 11 bases left in between. This entry belongs to a study of T cells after yellow fever vaccination. Study-wide background: With SMART-Seq v4 Ultra Low Input, the fractions containing low cell numbers were prepared.

Points from the study as a whole: A small share of clonotypes appeared in both CD4 and CD8 compartments. Bulk-population clonotypes that are abundant could appear as contaminants in FACS-sorted repertoires.

Source: PBMCs, taken before the yellow fever booster vaccination. The chain recombines TRBV19 with TRBJ1-1, with TRBD1 as a possible D gene (5 bases). The TCR was taken from a man younger than 35 who received the YFV17D yellow fever vaccine. CDR3 sequence reads: CASRWDDLNTEAFF. DNA for the CDR3: TGTGCCAGTAGATGGGACGACTTGAACACTGAAGCTTTCTTT. The full variable domain, with the rest looked up from reference TRBV19 and TRBJ1-1, is DGGITQSPKYLFRKEGQNVTLSCEQNLNHDAMYWYRQDPGQGLRLIYYSQIVNDFQKGDIAEGYSVSREKKESFPLTVTSAQKNPTAFYLCASRWDDLNTEAFFGQGTRLTVV.